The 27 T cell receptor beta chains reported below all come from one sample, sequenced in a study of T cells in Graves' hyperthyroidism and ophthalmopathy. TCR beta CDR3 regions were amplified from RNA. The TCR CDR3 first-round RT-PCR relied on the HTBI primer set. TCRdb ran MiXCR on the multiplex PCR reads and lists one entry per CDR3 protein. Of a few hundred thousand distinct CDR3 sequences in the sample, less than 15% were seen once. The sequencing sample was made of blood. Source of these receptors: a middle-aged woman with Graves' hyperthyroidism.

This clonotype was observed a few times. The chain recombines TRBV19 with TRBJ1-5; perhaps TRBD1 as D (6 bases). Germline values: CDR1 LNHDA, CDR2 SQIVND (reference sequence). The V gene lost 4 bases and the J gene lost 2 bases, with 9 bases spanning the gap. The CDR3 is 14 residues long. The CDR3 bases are TGTGCCAGTAGTAAACAGGGAGGCAATCAGCCCCAGCATTTT. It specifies CASSKQGGNQPQHF.

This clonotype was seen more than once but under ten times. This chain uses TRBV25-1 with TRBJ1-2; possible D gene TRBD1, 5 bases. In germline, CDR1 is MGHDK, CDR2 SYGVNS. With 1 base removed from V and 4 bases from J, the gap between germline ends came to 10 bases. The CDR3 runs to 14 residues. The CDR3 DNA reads TGTGCCAGCAGTGAATTCGGGGGGTCCTATGGCTACACCTTC. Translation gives CASSEFGGSYGYTF.

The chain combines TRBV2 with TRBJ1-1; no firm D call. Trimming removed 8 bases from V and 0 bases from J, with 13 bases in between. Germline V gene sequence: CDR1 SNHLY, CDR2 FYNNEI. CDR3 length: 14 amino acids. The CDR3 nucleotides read TGTGCCAGCCAAGAAGCGGACCTGAACACTGAAGCTTTCTTT. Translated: CASQEADLNTEAFF.

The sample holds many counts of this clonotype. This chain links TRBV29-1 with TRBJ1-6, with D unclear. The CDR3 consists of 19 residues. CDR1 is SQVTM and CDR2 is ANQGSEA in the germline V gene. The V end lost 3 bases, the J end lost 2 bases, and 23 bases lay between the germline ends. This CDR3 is CSVENPYVADITYNSPLHF. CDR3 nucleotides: TGCAGCGTTGAGAACCCCTATGTAGCAGACATCACCTATAATTCACCCCTCCACTTT.

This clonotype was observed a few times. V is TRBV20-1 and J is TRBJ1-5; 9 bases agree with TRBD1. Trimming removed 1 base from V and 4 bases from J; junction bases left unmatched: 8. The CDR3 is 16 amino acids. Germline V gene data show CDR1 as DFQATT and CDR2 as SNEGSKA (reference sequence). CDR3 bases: TGCAGTGCTAGAGTACAGGGGGCAGGATTAAATCAGCCCCAGCATTTT. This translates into CSARVQGAGLNQPQHF.

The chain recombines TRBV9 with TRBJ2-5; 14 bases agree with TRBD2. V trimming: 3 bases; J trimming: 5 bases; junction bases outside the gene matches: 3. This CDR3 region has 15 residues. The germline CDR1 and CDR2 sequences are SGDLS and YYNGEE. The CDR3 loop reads CASSAGTSGSETQYF. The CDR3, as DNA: TGTGCCAGCAGCGCGGGGACTAGCGGGAGTGAGACCCAGTACTTC.

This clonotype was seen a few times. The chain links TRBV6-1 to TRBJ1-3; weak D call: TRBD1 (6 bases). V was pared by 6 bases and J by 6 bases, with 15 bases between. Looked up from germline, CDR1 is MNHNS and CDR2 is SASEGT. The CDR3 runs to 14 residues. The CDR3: CASSLLGQTNTIYF. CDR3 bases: TGTGCCAGCAGCCTCCTTGGACAGACAAACACCATATATTTT.

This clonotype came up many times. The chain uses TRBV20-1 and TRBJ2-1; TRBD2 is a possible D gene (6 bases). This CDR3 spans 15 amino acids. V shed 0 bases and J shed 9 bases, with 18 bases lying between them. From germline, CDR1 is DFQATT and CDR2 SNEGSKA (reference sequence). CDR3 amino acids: CSARDRTTGWFEQFF. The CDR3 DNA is TGCAGTGCTAGAGATCGGACTACTGGTTGGTTTGAGCAGTTCTTC.

CDR3 protein: CASSPQWTSGSPSEQYF. CDR3 nucleotide sequence: TGTGCCAGCAGCCCCCAATGGACTAGCGGGAGTCCCAGCGAGCAGTACTTC. V usage is TRBV7-9 and J usage is TRBJ2-7; 13 bases align to TRBD2. This CDR3 region has 17 residues. V lost 5 bases, J lost 6 bases, and 13 bases stayed unmatched. CDR1 and CDR2 (germline): SEHNR, FQNEAQ (reference sequence). Full variable domain (rest looked up from reference TRBV7-9 and TRBJ2-7): DTGVSQNPRHKITKRGQNVTFRCDPISEHNRLYWYRQTLGQGPEFLTYFQNEAQLEKSRLLSDRFSAERPKGSFSTLEIQRTEQGDSAMYLCASSPQWTSGSPSEQYFGPGTRLTVT.

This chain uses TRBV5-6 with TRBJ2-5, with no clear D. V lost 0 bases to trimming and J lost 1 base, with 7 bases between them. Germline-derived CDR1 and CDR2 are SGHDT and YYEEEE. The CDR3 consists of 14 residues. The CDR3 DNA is TGTGCCAGCAGCTTGGCCCGGTCCCAAGAGACCCAGTACTTC. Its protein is CASSLARSQETQYF.

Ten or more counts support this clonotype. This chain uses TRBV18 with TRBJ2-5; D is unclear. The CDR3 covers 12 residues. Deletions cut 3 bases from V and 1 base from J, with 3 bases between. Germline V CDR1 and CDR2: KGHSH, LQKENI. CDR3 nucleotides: TGTGCCAGCTCACCCCTCCAAGAGACCCAGTACTTC. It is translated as CASSPLQETQYF.

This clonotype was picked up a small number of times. CDR3 residues: CASSPQGLSHSPLHF. CDR3 bases: TGTGCCAGCAGCCCTCAGGGGCTTTCGCATTCACCCCTCCACTTT. J is TRBJ1-6 and V is TRBV7-8; D may be TRBD1 (6 bases). The CDR3 length is 15 residues. Trimming cost V 5 bases and J 8 bases, with 16 bases left between them. CDR1 SGHVS and CDR2 FQNEAQ come from the germline V gene.

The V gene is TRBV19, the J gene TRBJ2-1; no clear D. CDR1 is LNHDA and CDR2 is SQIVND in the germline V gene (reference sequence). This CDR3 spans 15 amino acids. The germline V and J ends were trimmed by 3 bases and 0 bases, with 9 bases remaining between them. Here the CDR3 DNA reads TGTGCCAGTAGTATTACTTCCGACTCCTACAATGAGCAGTTCTTC. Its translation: CASSITSDSYNEQFF.

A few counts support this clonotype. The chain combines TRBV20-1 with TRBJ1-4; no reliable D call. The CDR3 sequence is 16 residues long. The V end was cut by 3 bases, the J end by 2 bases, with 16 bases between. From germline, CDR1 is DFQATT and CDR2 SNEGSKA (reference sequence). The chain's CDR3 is CSARRSPRVTNEKLFF. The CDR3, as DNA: TGCAGTGCTAGGCGCTCCCCGAGGGTTACTAATGAAAAACTGTTTTTT.

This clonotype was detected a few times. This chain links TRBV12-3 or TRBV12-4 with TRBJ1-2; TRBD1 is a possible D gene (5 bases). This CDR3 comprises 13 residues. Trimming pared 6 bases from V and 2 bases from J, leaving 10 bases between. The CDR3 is CASSRDANYGYTF. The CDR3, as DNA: TGTGCCAGCAGCCGGGACGCAAACTATGGCTACACCTTC.

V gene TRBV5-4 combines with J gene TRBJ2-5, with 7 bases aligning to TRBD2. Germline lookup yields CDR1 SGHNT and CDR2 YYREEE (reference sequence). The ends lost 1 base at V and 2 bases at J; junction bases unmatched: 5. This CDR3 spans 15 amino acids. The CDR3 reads CASSLSGASQETQYF. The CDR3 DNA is TGTGCCAGCAGCTTGAGCGGGGCTTCACAAGAGACCCAGTACTTC.

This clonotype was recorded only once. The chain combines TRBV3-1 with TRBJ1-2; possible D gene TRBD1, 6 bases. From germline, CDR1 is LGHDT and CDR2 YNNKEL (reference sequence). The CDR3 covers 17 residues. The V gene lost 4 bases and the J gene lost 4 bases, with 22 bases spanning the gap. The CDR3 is CASSPPSGTMGLYGYTF. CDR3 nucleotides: TGTGCCAGCAGCCCTCCTTCCGGGACAATGGGGCTCTATGGCTACACCTTC.

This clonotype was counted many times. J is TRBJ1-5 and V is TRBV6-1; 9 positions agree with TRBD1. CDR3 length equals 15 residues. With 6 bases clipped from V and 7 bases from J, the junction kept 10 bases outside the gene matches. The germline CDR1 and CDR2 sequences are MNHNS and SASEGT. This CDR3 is CASSPGTGRRQPQHF. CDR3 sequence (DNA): TGTGCCAGCAGCCCAGGGACAGGGAGAAGGCAGCCCCAGCATTTT.

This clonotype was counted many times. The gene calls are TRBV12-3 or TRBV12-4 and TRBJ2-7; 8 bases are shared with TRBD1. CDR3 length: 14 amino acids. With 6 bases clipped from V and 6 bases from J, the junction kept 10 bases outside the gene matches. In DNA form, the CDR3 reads TGTGCCAGCAGCCTCGGACAGGGAAGGCGCGAGCAGTACTTC. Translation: CASSLGQGRREQYF.

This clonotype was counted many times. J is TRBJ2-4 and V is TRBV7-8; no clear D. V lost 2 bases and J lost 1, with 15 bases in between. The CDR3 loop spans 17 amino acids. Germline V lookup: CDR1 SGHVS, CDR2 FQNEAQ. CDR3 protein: CASSLSRAESAKNIQYF. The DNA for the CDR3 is TGTGCCAGCAGCTTATCCCGGGCGGAGAGCGCCAAAAACATTCAGTACTTC.

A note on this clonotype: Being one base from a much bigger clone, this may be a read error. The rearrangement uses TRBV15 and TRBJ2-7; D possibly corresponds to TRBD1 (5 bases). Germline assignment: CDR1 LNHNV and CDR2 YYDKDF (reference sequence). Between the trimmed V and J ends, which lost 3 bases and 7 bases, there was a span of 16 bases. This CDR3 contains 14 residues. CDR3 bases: TGTGCCACCAGCAGTATCTTGGGGCGCGATGAGCAGTACTTC. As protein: CATSSILGRDEQYF.

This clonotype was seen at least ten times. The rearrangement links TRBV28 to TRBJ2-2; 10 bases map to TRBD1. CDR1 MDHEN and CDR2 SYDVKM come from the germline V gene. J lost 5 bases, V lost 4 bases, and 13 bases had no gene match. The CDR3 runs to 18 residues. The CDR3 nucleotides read TGTGCCAGCAGTTCATGGGCTCTAGGGACAGGGGAAACCGGGGAGCTGTTTTTT. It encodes CASSSWALGTGETGELFF.

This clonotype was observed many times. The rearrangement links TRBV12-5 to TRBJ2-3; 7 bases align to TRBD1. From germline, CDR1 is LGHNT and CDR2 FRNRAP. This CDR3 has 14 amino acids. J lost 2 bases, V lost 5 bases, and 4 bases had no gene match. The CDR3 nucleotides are TGTGCTAGTGGTCCCGGACAGGCCACAGATACGCAGTATTTT. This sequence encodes CASGPGQATDTQYF.

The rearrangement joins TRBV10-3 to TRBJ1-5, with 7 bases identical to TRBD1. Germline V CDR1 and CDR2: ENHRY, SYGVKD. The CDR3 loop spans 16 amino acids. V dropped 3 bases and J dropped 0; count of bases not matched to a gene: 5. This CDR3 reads CAISDNRGNSNQPQHF. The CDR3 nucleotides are TGTGCCATCAGTGATAACAGGGGCAATAGCAATCAGCCCCAGCATTTT.

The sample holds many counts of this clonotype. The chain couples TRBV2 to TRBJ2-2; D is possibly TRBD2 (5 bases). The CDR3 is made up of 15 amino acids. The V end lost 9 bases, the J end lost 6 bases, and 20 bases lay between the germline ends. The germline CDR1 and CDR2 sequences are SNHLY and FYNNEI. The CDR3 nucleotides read TGTGCCAGTATAAACCTAGCTAGCATTCCCGGGGAGCTGTTTTTT. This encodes CASINLASIPGELFF. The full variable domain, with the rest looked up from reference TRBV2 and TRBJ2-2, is EPEVTQTPSHQVTQMGQEVILRCVPISNHLYFYWYRQILGQKVEFLVSFYNNEISEKSEIFDDQFSVERPDGSNFTLKIRSTKLEDSAMYFCASINLASIPGELFFGEGSRLTVL.

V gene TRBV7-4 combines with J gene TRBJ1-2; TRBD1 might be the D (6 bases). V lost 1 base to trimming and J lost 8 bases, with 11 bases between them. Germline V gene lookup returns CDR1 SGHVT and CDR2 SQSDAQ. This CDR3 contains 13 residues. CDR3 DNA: TGTGCCAGCAGCTTAGGGGGGGGGCGCGGCTACACCTTC. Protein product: CASSLGGGRGYTF.

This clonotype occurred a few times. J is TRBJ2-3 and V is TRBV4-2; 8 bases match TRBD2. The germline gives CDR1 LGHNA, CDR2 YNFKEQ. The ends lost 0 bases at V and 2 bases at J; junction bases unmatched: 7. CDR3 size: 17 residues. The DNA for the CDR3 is TGTGCCAGCAGCCAAGAAGGACAAGCGGGAGTCACAGATACGCAGTATTTT. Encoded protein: CASSQEGQAGVTDTQYF.